The 5 T cell receptor beta chains given below trace back to one sample, sequenced in a study of human T cells and chemical hapten exposure. TCRdb re-called the RACE reads with MiXCR, one entry per CDR3 protein. The table records 70,000 to 95,000 distinct CDR3 sequences, 8.6% of them present only once. Documented time point: healthy volunteer bleed at 6 weeks. It was from unfractionated whole blood that total RNA was extracted. The sequencing input was whole blood. The receptors were sampled from a female donor in good health. Some clones in this sample may be carry-over from other donors' samples.

This clonotype was observed at least ten times. This rearrangement joins TRBV5-1 to TRBJ2-2; 10 bases line up with TRBD2. The CDR3 loop spans 18 amino acids. V lost 0 bases, J lost 4 bases, and 9 bases stayed unmatched. Germline CDR1 is SGHRS and CDR2 is YFSETQ. CDR3 protein: CASSLVSGGTSGTGELFF. CDR3 bases: TGCGCCAGCAGCTTGGTTAGCGGGGGGACGTCGGGCACCGGGGAGCTGTTTTTT.

The CDR3 DNA reads as TGTGCCTGGAACACAGGGAGGAGTGACACCATATATTTT. This encodes CAWNTGRSDTIYF. This sequence joins TRBV30 and TRBJ1-3, with TRBD1 as a possible D gene (6 bases). This CDR3 has 13 amino acids. V shed 4 bases and J shed 8 bases, with 15 bases lying between them. Germline CDR1 reads GTSNPN; CDR2 reads SVGIG (reference sequence).

The V call is TRBV7-7, the J call TRBJ2-2; D ambiguous. The V gene's germline CDR1 is SSHAT and CDR2 FNYEAQ (reference sequence). This CDR3 region has 12 residues. The V end was cut by 5 bases, the J end by 6 bases, with 7 bases between. CDR3 sequence: CASSHNSGELFF. CDR3 DNA: TGTGCCAGCAGCCACAACTCCGGGGAGCTGTTTTTT.

Only a few counts were recorded for this clonotype. The V gene is TRBV20-1, the J gene TRBJ2-7; D gene uncertain. The CDR3 sequence is 13 residues long. Germline assignment: CDR1 DFQATT and CDR2 SNEGSKA (reference sequence). The V gene lost 0 bases and the J gene lost 3 bases, with 9 bases spanning the gap. The CDR3 DNA is TGCAGTGCTAGAGAATTCCGCCTCTACGAGCAGTACTTC. As protein: CSAREFRLYEQYF.

This clonotype came up many times. The chain recombines TRBV20-1 with TRBJ2-3; maybe TRBD2 (6 bases). CDR1 DFQATT and CDR2 SNEGSKA come from the germline V gene (reference sequence). The CDR3 has 13 residues. V lost 5 bases, J lost 2 bases, and 11 bases lay in between. The CDR3 spells CSALTRLTDTQYF. The CDR3 DNA sequence: TGCAGTGCTTTGACTAGACTCACAGATACGCAGTATTTT.